This TCR beta chain was documented in a study of CD8 T cells in Susac syndrome. The wider study: Sequencing included Susac syndrome patients, more than five of them with active disease and roughly 8 in remission. When blood was drawn, patients with Susac syndrome were on intravenous immunoglobulin alone, on corticosteroids, or therapy-naive. Notes on the study in general: Only a relatively small number of individuals were included in the TCR sequencing and HLA analysis.

This clonotype was seen only a few times. Its antigen is not identified. When the RNA was reverse transcribed, random hexamers were used with an input of roughly 0.5 to 1 ug. TCRdb independently ran MiXCR on the immunoSEQ multiplex PCR reads; one entry per CDR3 protein. The sample includes roughly 150,000 distinct CDR3 sequences, approximately 95% of them seen just once. Germline V gives CDR1 SNHLY, CDR2 FYNNEI. Losses at the gene ends were 5 bases for V and 0 bases for J; bases not matched to a gene: 5. The CDR3 is 16 residues long. The clonotype was recovered from a human donor with Susac syndrome. V usage is TRBV2 and J usage is TRBJ2-2; TRBD1 agrees at 8 bases. The sample taken for sequencing was CD4+ T cells from PBMCs. CDR3 nucleotide sequence: TGTGCCAGCAGTAAACCGGGACAGGCGAACACCGGGGAGCTGTTTTTT. The encoded protein is CASSKPGQANTGELFF.